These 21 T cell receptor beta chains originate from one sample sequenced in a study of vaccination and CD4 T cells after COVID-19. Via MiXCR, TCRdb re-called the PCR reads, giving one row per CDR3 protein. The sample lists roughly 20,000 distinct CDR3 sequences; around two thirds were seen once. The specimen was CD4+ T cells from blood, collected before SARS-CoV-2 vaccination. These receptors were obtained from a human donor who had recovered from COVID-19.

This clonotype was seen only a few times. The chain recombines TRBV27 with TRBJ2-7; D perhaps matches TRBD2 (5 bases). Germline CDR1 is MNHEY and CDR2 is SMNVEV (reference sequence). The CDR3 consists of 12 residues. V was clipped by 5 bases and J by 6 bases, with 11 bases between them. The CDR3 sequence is CASSRDRGEQYF. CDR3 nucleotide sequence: TGTGCCAGCAGTAGGGATCGGGGCGAGCAGTACTTC.

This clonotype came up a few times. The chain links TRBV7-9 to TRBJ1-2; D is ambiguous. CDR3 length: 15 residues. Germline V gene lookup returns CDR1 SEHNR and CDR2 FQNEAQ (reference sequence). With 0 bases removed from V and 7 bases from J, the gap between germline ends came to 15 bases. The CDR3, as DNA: TGTGCCAGCAGCTTAGCGCAAGCAGACACCGCTGGCTACACCTTC. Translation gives CASSLAQADTAGYTF.

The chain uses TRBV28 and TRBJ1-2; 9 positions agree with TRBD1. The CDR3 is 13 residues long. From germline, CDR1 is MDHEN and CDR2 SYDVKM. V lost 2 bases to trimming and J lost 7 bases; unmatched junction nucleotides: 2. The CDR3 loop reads CASSLHRGLGYTF. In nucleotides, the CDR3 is TGTGCCAGCAGTTTACACAGGGGGCTTGGCTACACCTTC.

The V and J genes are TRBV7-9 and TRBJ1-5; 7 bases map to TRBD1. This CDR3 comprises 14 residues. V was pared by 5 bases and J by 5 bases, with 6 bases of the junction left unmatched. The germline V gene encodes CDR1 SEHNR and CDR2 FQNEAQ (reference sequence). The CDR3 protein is CASSQGGTDQPQHF. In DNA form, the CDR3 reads TGTGCCAGCAGCCAAGGGGGGACAGATCAGCCCCAGCATTTT.

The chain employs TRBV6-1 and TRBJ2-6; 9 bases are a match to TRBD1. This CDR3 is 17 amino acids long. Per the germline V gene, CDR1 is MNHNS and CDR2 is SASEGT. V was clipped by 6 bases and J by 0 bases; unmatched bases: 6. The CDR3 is CASSRQGGASGANVLTF. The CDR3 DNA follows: TGTGCCAGCAGCCGACAGGGGGGGGCCTCTGGGGCCAACGTCCTGACTTTC.

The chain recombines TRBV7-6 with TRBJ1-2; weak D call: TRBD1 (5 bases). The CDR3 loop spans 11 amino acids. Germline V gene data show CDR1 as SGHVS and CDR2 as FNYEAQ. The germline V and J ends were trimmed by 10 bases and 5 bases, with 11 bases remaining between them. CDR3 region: CATRGEYGYTF. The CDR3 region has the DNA TGTGCCACGCGGGGGGAGTATGGCTACACCTTC.

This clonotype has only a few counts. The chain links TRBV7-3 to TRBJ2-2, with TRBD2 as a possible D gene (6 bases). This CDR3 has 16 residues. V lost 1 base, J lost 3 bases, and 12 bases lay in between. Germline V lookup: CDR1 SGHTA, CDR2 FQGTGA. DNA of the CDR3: TGTGCCAGCAGCTTAATCCCGGGACTTCACACCGGGGAGCTGTTTTTT. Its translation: CASSLIPGLHTGELFF.

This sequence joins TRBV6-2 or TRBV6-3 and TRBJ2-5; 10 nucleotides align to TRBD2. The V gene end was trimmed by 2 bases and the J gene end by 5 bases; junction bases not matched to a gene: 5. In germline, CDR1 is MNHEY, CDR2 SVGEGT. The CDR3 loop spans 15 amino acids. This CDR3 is CASSYKREGRETQYF. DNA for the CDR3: TGTGCCAGCAGTTACAAGCGGGAGGGCCGGGAGACCCAGTACTTC.

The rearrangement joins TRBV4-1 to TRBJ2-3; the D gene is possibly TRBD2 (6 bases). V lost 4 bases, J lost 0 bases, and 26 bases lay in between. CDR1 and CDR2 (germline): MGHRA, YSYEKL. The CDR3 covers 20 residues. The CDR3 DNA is TGCGCCAGCAGCCGACGACTAGTTTATGGCCAACCAAGCAGCACAGATACGCAGTATTTT. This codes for CASSRRLVYGQPSSTDTQYF.

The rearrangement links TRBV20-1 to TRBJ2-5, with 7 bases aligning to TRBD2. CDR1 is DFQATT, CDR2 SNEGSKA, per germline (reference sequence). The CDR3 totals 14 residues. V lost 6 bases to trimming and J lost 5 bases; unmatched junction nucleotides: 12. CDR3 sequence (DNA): TGCAGTGCCCCTTCCGGACGGGAGGTGGAGACCCAGTACTTC. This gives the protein CSAPSGREVETQYF.

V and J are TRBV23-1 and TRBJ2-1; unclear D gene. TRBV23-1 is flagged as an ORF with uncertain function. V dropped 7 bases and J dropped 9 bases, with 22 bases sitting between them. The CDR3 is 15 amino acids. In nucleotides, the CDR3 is TGCGCCAGCAACTCATGTTTGGCCCTTTCTGGTGAGCAGTTCTTC. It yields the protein CASNSCLALSGEQFF.

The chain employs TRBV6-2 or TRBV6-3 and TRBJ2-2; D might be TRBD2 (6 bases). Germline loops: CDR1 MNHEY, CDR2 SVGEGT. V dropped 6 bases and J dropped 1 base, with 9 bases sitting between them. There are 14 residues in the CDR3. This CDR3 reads CASRGSGNTGELFF. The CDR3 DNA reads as TGTGCCAGCAGGGGTAGCGGGAACACCGGGGAGCTGTTTTTT.

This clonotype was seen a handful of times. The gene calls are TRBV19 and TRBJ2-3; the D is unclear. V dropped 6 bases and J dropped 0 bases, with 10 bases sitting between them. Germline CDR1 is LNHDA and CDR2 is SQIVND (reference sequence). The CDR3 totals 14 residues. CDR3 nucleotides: TGTGCCAGTAGCCCGACTTCTAGCACAGATACGCAGTATTTT. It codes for CASSPTSSTDTQYF.

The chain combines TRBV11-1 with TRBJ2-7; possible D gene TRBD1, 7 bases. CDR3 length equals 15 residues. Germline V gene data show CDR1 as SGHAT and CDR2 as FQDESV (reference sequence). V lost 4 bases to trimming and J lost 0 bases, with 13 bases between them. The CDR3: CASSYTRGASYEQYF. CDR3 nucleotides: TGTGCCAGCAGCTACACCAGGGGGGCCTCCTACGAGCAGTACTTC.

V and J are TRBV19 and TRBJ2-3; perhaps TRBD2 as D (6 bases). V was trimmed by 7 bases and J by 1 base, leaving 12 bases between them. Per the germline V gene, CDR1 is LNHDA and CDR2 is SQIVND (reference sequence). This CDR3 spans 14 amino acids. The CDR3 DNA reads TGTGCCAGTAATGGCGGAGGGGGCACAGATACGCAGTATTTT. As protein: CASNGGGGTDTQYF.

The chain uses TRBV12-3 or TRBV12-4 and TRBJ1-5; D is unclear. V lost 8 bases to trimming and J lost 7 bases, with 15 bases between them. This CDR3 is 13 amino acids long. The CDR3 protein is CASGNSIEQPQHF. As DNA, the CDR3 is TGTGCCAGCGGAAACAGTATAGAGCAGCCCCAGCATTTT.

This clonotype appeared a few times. The CDR3 bases are TGTGCCAGCCAACGACTAGCGGGGAACACCGGGGAGCTGTTTTTT. Its translation is CASQRLAGNTGELFF. The V gene is TRBV6-1, the J gene TRBJ2-2; 10 nucleotides match TRBD2. V lost 8 bases and J lost 1; bases outside the gene matches: 4. Per the germline V gene, CDR1 is MNHNS and CDR2 is SASEGT. The CDR3 loop spans 15 amino acids.

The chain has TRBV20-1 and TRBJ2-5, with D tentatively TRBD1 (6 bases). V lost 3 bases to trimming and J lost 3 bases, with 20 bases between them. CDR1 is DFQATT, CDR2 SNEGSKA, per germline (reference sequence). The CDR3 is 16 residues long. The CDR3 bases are TGCAGTGCTAGCGGTCGAAGGGGACCAGGGGAAGAGACCCAGTACTTC. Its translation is CSASGRRGPGEETQYF.

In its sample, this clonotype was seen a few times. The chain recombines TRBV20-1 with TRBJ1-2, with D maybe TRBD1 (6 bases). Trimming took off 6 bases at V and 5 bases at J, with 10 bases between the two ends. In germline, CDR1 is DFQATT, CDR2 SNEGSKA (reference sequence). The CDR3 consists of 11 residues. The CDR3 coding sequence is TGCAGTGCGAGCCAGGGGTATGGCTACACCTTC. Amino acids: CSASQGYGYTF.

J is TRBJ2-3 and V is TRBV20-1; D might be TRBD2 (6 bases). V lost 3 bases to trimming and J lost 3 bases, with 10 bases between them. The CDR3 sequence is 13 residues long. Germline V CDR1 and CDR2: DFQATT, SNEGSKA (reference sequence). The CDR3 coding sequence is TGCAGTGCTAGCGGGAGTGTAACAGATACGCAGTATTTT. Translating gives CSASGSVTDTQYF.

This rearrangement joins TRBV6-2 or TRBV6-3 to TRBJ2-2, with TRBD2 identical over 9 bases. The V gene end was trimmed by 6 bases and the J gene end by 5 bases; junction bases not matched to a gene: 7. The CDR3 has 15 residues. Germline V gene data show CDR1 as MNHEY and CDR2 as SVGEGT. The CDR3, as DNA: TGTGCCAGCAGGATAAGCGGGAGGCAAACCGGGGAGCTGTTTTTT. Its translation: CASRISGRQTGELFF.